This TCR beta chain was sequenced during a study of blood T cell repertoires in COVID-19. The germline CDR1 and CDR2 sequences are SGHDT and YYEEEE. CDR3 length: 15 residues. The ends were cut back, 4 bases at V and 9 bases at J, with 20 bases in the middle. Clones were sequenced by immunoSEQ multiplex PCR, and TCRdb holds only the in-frame ones, with some missing. The data show roughly 270,000 clones, roughly 85% seen once. Source material: peripheral blood. This receptor was identified in a man aged 45-60 years with active or convalescent COVID-19. The V and J genes are TRBV5-6 and TRBJ2-1, with D tentatively TRBD1 (6 bases). The CDR3 loop reads CASSPLGHRNSEQFF. The CDR3, as DNA: TGTGCCAGCAGCCCCCTGGGACACCGAAATAGTGAGCAGTTCTTC.